Following are 5 T cell receptor beta chains from one sample sequenced in a study of Tregs in tolerant kidney transplant recipients. Method: immunoSEQ multiplex PCR; TCRdb's copy keeps in-frame clones and lacks some. The table lists 95,000 to 120,000 clones, 90% of them singletons. The source was CD4+ T cells from blood, collected before the transplant. These receptors were obtained from a human donor who received a combined kidney and bone marrow transplant.

The chain recombines TRBV7-9 with TRBJ2-3, with 9 bases fitting TRBD2. After removal of 3 bases from V and 2 bases from J, the junction contained 3 bases not matched to a gene. CDR3 length: 15 residues. Germline V gene data show CDR1 as SEHNR and CDR2 as FQNEAQ (reference sequence). This CDR3 reads CASSFASGTTDTQYF. As DNA, the CDR3 is TGTGCCAGCAGCTTCGCTAGCGGGACCACAGATACGCAGTATTTT.

V and J are TRBV11-2 and TRBJ2-3; 9 bases match TRBD1. Losses at the gene ends were 5 bases for V and 2 bases for J; bases not matched to a gene: 8. CDR1 and CDR2 from the germline V gene are SGHAT and FQNNGV. The CDR3 spans 16 residues. The CDR3 DNA follows: TGTGCCAGCAGCCCCCGGGACAGGGAGAACACAGATACGCAGTATTTT. Translation: CASSPRDRENTDTQYF. The full variable domain, in which reference TRBV11-2 and TRBJ2-3 provide the parts outside the CDR3, is EAGVAQSPRYKIIEKRQSVAFWCNPISGHATLYWYQQILGQGPKLLIQFQNNGVVDDSQLPKDRFSAERLKGVDSTLKIQPAKLEDSAVYLCASSPRDRENTDTQYFGPGTRLTVL.

CDR3 sequence: CASSRDYLSTDTQYF. CDR3 in DNA: TGTGCCAGCTCCCGGGACTACCTATCCACAGATACGCAGTATTTT. The genes are TRBV18 and TRBJ2-3, with 7 bases lining up with TRBD2. The germline V gene has CDR1 KGHSH and CDR2 LQKENI. Germline trimming cut 6 bases from V and 2 bases from J; bases unmatched to any gene: 8. The CDR3 has 15 residues.

The rearrangement links TRBV7-2 to TRBJ2-1; possible D gene TRBD1, 5 bases. V lost 1 base and J lost 9, with 16 bases in between. Germline CDR1 reads SGHTA; CDR2 reads FQGNSA. The CDR3 is 15 amino acids. The CDR3 DNA sequence: TGTGCCAGCAGCTTAGTTGGGCAGGGTGTGAGTGAGCAGTTCTTC. Its translation: CASSLVGQGVSEQFF.

The CDR3 protein is CSVVTRLIQNIQYF. The CDR3 nucleotides are TGCAGCGTTGTCACGCGGTTAATCCAAAACATTCAGTACTTC. The chain has TRBV29-1 and TRBJ2-4; D gene unclear. The V and J ends lost 4 bases and 5 bases respectively, with 15 bases between them. The CDR3 covers 14 residues. The V gene's germline CDR1 is SQVTM and CDR2 ANQGSEA. Drawing the rest from reference TRBV29-1 and TRBJ2-4, the complete variable domain is SAVISQKPSRDICQRGTSLTIQCQVDSQVTMMFWYRQQPGQSLTLIATANQGSEATYESGFVIDKFPISRPNLTFSTLTVSNMSPEDSSIYLCSVVTRLIQNIQYFGAGTRLSVL.